The 2 T cell receptor beta chains below all came from one sample that was sequenced in a study of cytomegalovirus exposure and HLA in healthy donors. PCR was performed using 60 Vbeta and 13 Jbeta primers. The table came from immunoSEQ multiplex PCR; TCRdb's copy has only in-frame clones and leaves some out. There are about 190,000 clones in the sample; approximately 78% occur only once, and 0.7% to 0.95% lies in the top ten. Material: PBMCs. The receptors were sampled from a woman aged 18-29 years in good health and CMV-seronegative.

The chain combines TRBV28 with TRBJ2-3; a weak D match, TRBD2 (6 bases). The CDR3 sequence is 16 residues long. CDR1 is MDHEN, CDR2 SYDVKM, per germline. V was trimmed by 7 bases and J by 2 bases, leaving 19 bases between them. The CDR3 DNA reads as TGTGCCAGCACCCCGCCGGGGGTTGGAGACACAGATACGCAGTATTTT. Translating gives CASTPPGVGDTDTQYF.

The sample holds a few counts of this clone. V is TRBV2 and J is TRBJ2-5; 10 bases match TRBD2. Trimming cost V 6 bases and J 2 bases; bases outside gene matches: 9. CDR1 and CDR2 from the germline V gene are SNHLY and FYNNEI. The CDR3 sequence is 16 residues long. CDR3 residues: CASRFRTSGLQETQYF. The DNA for the CDR3 is TGTGCCAGCAGATTTAGGACTAGCGGACTACAAGAGACCCAGTACTTC.